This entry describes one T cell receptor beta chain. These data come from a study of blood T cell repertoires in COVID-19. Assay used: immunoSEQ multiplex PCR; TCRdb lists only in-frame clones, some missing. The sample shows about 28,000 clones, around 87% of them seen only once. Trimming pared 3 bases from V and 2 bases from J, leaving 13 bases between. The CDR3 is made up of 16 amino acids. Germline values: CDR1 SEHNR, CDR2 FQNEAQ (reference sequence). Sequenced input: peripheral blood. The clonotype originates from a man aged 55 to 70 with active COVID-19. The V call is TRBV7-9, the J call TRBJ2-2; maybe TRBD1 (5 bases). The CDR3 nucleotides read TGTGCCAGCAGCTTTGGGTCAGGGATTAACACCGGGGAGCTGTTTTTT. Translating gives CASSFGSGINTGELFF.